These 32 T cell receptor beta chains were sequenced from one sample in a study of TIL therapy for anti-PD-1-resistant metastatic lung cancer. Stated time point: pre-treatment sample, taken before nivolumab and TIL therapy. The immunoSEQ assay was v3. Sequencing was performed with immunoSEQ multiplex PCR; in TCRdb, only in-frame clones are kept and a portion is missing. The sample holds roughly 20,000 clones, 70% to 80% seen once. The sample was blood, taken at baseline. Every receptor here comes from a person aged 25-85 years with non-small cell lung cancer.

This clone has only a few counts. J is TRBJ2-1 and V is TRBV5-1; D remains unclear. Germline V gene lookup returns CDR1 SGHRS and CDR2 YFSETQ. V shed 1 base and J shed 8 bases, with 7 bases lying between them. There are 12 residues in the CDR3. The CDR3 protein is CASSLLMYEQFF. For the CDR3, the DNA is TGCGCCAGCAGCTTGCTTATGTATGAGCAGTTCTTC.

The chain employs TRBV6-6 and TRBJ1-5, with D uncertain. Germline V gene data show CDR1 as MNHNY and CDR2 as SVGAGI (reference sequence). The V end was cut by 4 bases, the J end by 2 bases, with 12 bases between. The CDR3 is made up of 15 amino acids. This chain's CDR3 is CASSSHEGRNQPQHF. In DNA form, the CDR3 reads TGTGCCAGCAGTTCCCACGAAGGGCGCAATCAGCCCCAGCATTTT.

The chain is built from TRBV7-7 and TRBJ2-1; D ambiguous. Germline-derived CDR1 and CDR2 are SSHAT and FNYEAQ (reference sequence). Trimming cost V 1 base and J 7 bases, with 5 bases left between them. This CDR3 is 12 amino acids long. CDR3 loop: CASSLGWNEQFF. For the CDR3, the DNA is TGTGCCAGCAGCTTAGGGTGGAATGAGCAGTTCTTC.

The genes are TRBV3-1 (or the pseudogene TRBV3-2) and TRBJ2-7; D possibly corresponds to TRBD2 (6 bases). The CDR3 extends over 17 amino acids. Germline V gene data show CDR1 as LGHDT and CDR2 as YNNKEL (reference sequence). The V gene lost 4 bases and the J gene lost 3 bases, with 22 bases spanning the gap. The CDR3 nucleotides read TGTGCCAGCAGCCTCGGCCGGGAGTCAGTGGGGGTCTACGAGCAGTACGTC. Residues: CASSLGRESVGVYEQYV.

The CDR3 DNA reads TGTGCCAGCTCCTCAAACTATGGCTACACCTTC. This encodes CASSSNYGYTF. The rearrangement joins TRBV18 to TRBJ1-2; D unclear. Trimming cost V 6 bases and J 2 bases, with 4 bases left between them. This CDR3 is built from 11 residues. CDR1 and CDR2 from the germline V gene are KGHSH and LQKENI. Looking up the rest from reference TRBV18 and TRBJ1-2 gives the full variable domain: NAGVMQNPRHLVRRRGQEARLRCSPMKGHSHVYWYRQLPEEGLKFMVYLQKENIIDESGMPKERFSAEFPKEGPSILRIQQVVRGDSAAYFCASSSNYGYTFGSGTRLTVV.

The rearrangement joins TRBV15 to TRBJ2-3, with 8 bases aligning to TRBD2. The V and J ends lost 9 bases and 1 base, in that order; junction bases with no gene match: 6. This CDR3 comprises 14 residues. Germline V CDR1 and CDR2: LNHNV, YYDKDF (reference sequence). The CDR3 DNA sequence: TGTGCCACGAGGCGGGGGGTGGGCACAGATACGCAGTATTTT. Translating it yields CATRRGVGTDTQYF.

The chain couples TRBV9 to TRBJ1-1; no clear D gene. Trimming removed 0 bases at V and 4 bases at J, with 7 bases between. The CDR3 consists of 13 residues. The germline gives CDR1 SGDLS, CDR2 YYNGEE. CDR3 coding DNA: TGTGCCAGCAGCGTAGGTTCAGGCACTGAAGCTTTCTTT. Translation: CASSVGSGTEAFF.

The chain uses TRBV3-1 (or the pseudogene TRBV3-2) and TRBJ1-3; D gene ambiguous. Trimming took off 3 bases at V and 4 bases at J, with 10 bases between the two ends. The CDR3 has 14 residues. From germline, CDR1 is LGHDT and CDR2 YNNKEL (reference sequence). The CDR3 DNA sequence: TGTGCCAGCAGCCAGACCGACCGCGGAAACACCATATATTTT. Translated: CASSQTDRGNTIYF.

J is TRBJ2-6 and V is TRBV7-2, with D uncertain. V was shortened by 5 bases and J by 0 bases, with 17 bases between the two germline ends. The CDR3 has 18 residues. The germline CDR1 and CDR2 sequences are SGHTA and FQGNSA. The DNA for the CDR3 is TGTGCCAGCAGCCCGGGCCCGGTTGGGAACTCTGGGGCCAACGTCCTGACTTTC. It translates to CASSPGPVGNSGANVLTF. The full variable domain, with the rest looked up from reference TRBV7-2 and TRBJ2-6, is GAGVSQSPSNKVTEKGKDVELRCDPISGHTALYWYRQSLGQGLEFLIYFQGNSAPDKSGLPSDRFSAERTGGSVSTLTIQRTQQEDSAVYLCASSPGPVGNSGANVLTFGAGSRLTVL.

A few counts support this clone. The chain uses TRBV5-6 and TRBJ1-5; TRBD1 matches at 10 bases. V lost 2 bases to trimming and J lost 7 bases; unmatched junction nucleotides: 12. CDR1 and CDR2 from the germline V gene are SGHDT and YYEEEE. The CDR3 sequence is 17 residues long. CDR3 amino acids: CASSFFLGQGNGQPQHF. The CDR3 nucleotides are TGTGCCAGCAGCTTCTTTTTGGGACAGGGGAACGGGCAGCCCCAGCATTTT.

This chain uses TRBV27 with TRBJ2-7; 9 bases agree with TRBD2. V was clipped by 8 bases and J by 6 bases; unmatched bases: 8. The CDR3 sequence is 13 residues long. Germline loops: CDR1 MNHEY, CDR2 SMNVEV (reference sequence). The chain's CDR3 is CASGRLAAPEQYF. CDR3 bases: TGTGCCAGCGGGAGACTAGCGGCCCCCGAGCAGTACTTC.

This clone was seen only once. V gene TRBV27 combines with J gene TRBJ2-2; 8 bases match TRBD1. Germline loops: CDR1 MNHEY, CDR2 SMNVEV (reference sequence). CDR3 size: 14 residues. The trim removed 6 bases at V and 3 bases at J, leaving 3 bases unmatched. CDR3 in amino acids: CASSRTGHTGELFF. The DNA of the CDR3 is TGTGCCAGCAGCCGGACAGGGCACACCGGGGAGCTGTTTTTT.

This chain's CDR3 is CASSRQGGETQYF. The CDR3 bases are TGTGCCAGCAGCCGACAGGGAGGAGAGACCCAGTACTTC. V is TRBV5-5 and J is TRBJ2-5, with a possible D match to TRBD1 (7 bases). Germline V lookup: CDR1 SGHKS, CDR2 YYEKEE (reference sequence). Trimming left V 4 bases short and J 4 bases short, with 11 bases between. The CDR3 extends over 13 amino acids. The full variable domain, in which reference TRBV5-5 and TRBJ2-5 provide the parts outside the CDR3, is DAGVTQSPTHLIKTRGQQVTLRCSPISGHKSVSWYQQVLGQGPQFIFQYYEKEERGRGNFPDRFSARQFPNYSSELNVNALLLGDSALYLCASSRQGGETQYFGPGTRLLVL.

There are a few counts of this clone. CDR3: CASSAAGYGYTF. The CDR3 DNA reads as TGTGCCAGCAGTGCGGCGGGGTATGGCTACACCTTC. The chain carries TRBV6-6 and TRBJ1-2; D gene uncertain. The CDR3 is 12 amino acids. Between the trimmed V and J ends, which lost 5 bases and 5 bases, there was a span of 9 bases. Per the germline V gene, CDR1 is MNHNY and CDR2 is SVGAGI (reference sequence).

The chain joins TRBV4-3 to TRBJ1-1; no clear D. Trimming took off 0 bases at V and 3 bases at J, with 17 bases between the two ends. Germline CDR1 LGHNA, CDR2 YSLEER. CDR3 size: 17 residues. CDR3 amino acids: CASSQDLGSFSDTEAFF. The CDR3 DNA is TGCGCCAGCAGCCAAGATCTTGGGAGCTTTAGTGACACTGAAGCTTTCTTT.

The rearrangement uses TRBV6-5 and TRBJ2-3, with D perhaps matching TRBD2 (5 bases). Germline V gene lookup returns CDR1 MNHEY and CDR2 SVGAGI. The CDR3 sequence is 14 residues long. Trimming pared 8 bases from V and 1 base from J, leaving 13 bases between. Here the CDR3 DNA reads TGTGCCAGCTCGAGGGTTTATCGCACAGATACGCAGTATTTT. This translates into CASSRVYRTDTQYF.

The rearrangement links TRBV3-1 (or the pseudogene TRBV3-2) to TRBJ2-3, with a tentative D call TRBD1 (5 bases). Per the germline V gene, CDR1 is LGHDT and CDR2 is YNNKEL (reference sequence). Trimming removed 9 bases at V and 3 bases at J, with 13 bases between. The CDR3 is 13 amino acids. CDR3 bases: TGTGCCAGTTCATCTAGGGGTACAGATACGCAGTATTTT. Translation: CASSSRGTDTQYF.

J is TRBJ2-2 and V is TRBV9, with TRBD1 matching over 7 bases. After removal of 4 bases from V and 5 bases from J, the junction contained 8 bases not matched to a gene. CDR3 length: 15 amino acids. Germline V gene sequence: CDR1 SGDLS, CDR2 YYNGEE. As DNA, the CDR3 is TGTGCCAGCAGCTCGCGACAGGGTCGGACCGGGGAGCTGTTTTTT. It encodes CASSSRQGRTGELFF. Combining the CDR3 with reference TRBV9 and TRBJ2-2 gives the whole variable domain DSGVTQTPKHLITATGQRVTLRCSPRSGDLSVYWYQQSLDQGLQFLIQYYNGEERAKGNILERFSAQQFPDLHSELNLSSLELGDSALYFCASSSRQGRTGELFFGEGSRLTVL.

The CDR3 DNA follows: TGTGCCAGTAGTATCATGGAGTCGGCTAATGAAAAACTGTTTTTT. Protein product: CASSIMESANEKLFF. The rearrangement links TRBV19 to TRBJ1-4; D unclear. The CDR3 has 15 amino acids. V lost 3 bases and J lost 3, with 11 bases in between. Germline V lookup: CDR1 LNHDA, CDR2 SQIVND (reference sequence).

In regard to this clone: Relative to the germline gene, one junction end is altered; a read error may explain this. The chain combines TRBV5-1 with TRBJ1-3, with D unresolved. The CDR3 sequence is 12 residues long. Germline values: CDR1 SGHRS, CDR2 YFSETQ. The DNA of the CDR3 is TGCGCCAGCAGCTCCGAAGGAAAAACCATATATTTT. Translated, it gives CASSSEGKTIYF.

The chain has TRBV21-1 and TRBJ2-7; TRBD1, the table's D call, lacks a check against the DNA. TRBV21-1 is flagged as a pseudogene. This CDR3 is built from 16 residues. CDR3 residues: CASGPRQNPSSYEQYV. CDR3 DNA sequence: TGTGCCAGCGGACCCAGACAGAATCCATCTTCCTACGAGCAGTACGTC.

The table lists this clone with a count of one. The V and J genes are TRBV5-5 and TRBJ2-7; no firm D call. This CDR3 has 14 amino acids. V dropped 1 base and J dropped 2 bases, with 10 bases sitting between them. Per germline, CDR1 SGHKS and CDR2 YYEKEE (reference sequence). The CDR3 sequence: CASSLMVGPYEQYF. As DNA, the CDR3 is TGTGCCAGCAGCTTGATGGTCGGTCCCTACGAGCAGTACTTC.

J is TRBJ1-3 and V is TRBV30, with D possibly TRBD1 on 6 matching bases. Deletions cut 8 bases from V and 4 bases from J, with 18 bases between. The length of the CDR3 is 14 residues. The V gene's germline CDR1 is GTSNPN and CDR2 SVGIG (reference sequence). The CDR3 spells CALSTGYQGNTIYF. CDR3 DNA: TGTGCCCTTTCTACAGGGTATCAAGGAAACACCATATATTTT.

The V and J genes are TRBV6-6 and TRBJ2-7, with a possible D match to TRBD1 (6 bases). The germline V and J ends were trimmed by 0 bases and 4 bases, with 16 bases remaining between them. The CDR3 totals 16 residues. CDR1 MNHNY and CDR2 SVGAGI come from the germline V gene (reference sequence). CDR3 protein: CASSYSADRSSYEQYF. The CDR3 coding sequence is TGTGCCAGCAGTTACTCCGCGGACAGATCAAGTTACGAGCAGTACTTC.

This chain links TRBV20-1 with TRBJ1-1; the D is unclear. Germline CDR1 and CDR2: DFQATT and SNEGSKA (reference sequence). Trimming removed 3 bases from V and 6 bases from J, with 11 bases in between. The CDR3 totals 12 residues. Here the CDR3 reads CSASQGLAEAFF. CDR3 coding DNA: TGCAGTGCTAGTCAAGGGCTTGCTGAAGCTTTCTTT.

The chain is built from TRBV14 and TRBJ1-1; TRBD1 might be the D (5 bases). Germline loops: CDR1 SGHDN, CDR2 FVKESK. The CDR3 covers 13 residues. V was shortened by 5 bases and J by 5 bases, with 12 bases between the two germline ends. This chain's CDR3 is CASSSYQGTEAFF. The CDR3 DNA reads as TGTGCCAGCAGCTCTTATCAGGGTACTGAAGCTTTCTTT.

As regards this clone: Other DNA sequences in the sample encode the same CDR3. V usage is TRBV5-6 and J usage is TRBJ1-4; the D is unclear. The CDR3 spans 14 residues. The germline V gene has CDR1 SGHDT and CDR2 YYEEEE. V lost 1 base, J lost 0 bases, and 4 bases lay in between. The CDR3 protein is CASSLIATNEKLFF. In DNA, the CDR3 is TGTGCCAGCAGCTTGATCGCAACTAATGAAAAACTGTTTTTT.

The rearrangement uses TRBV2 and TRBJ1-5; D might be TRBD1 (5 bases). Germline values: CDR1 SNHLY, CDR2 FYNNEI. V was shortened by 6 bases and J by 3 bases, with 12 bases between the two germline ends. This CDR3 is 14 amino acids long. The CDR3 coding sequence is TGTGCCAGCAGCGCCGACAGTTCCAATCAGCCCCAGCATTTT. Its translation is CASSADSSNQPQHF.

A few counts support this clone. The chain combines TRBV2 with TRBJ2-1; D may be TRBD2 (5 bases). The ends were cut back, 9 bases at V and 5 bases at J, with 20 bases in the middle. In germline, CDR1 is SNHLY, CDR2 FYNNEI. The CDR3 covers 15 residues. The CDR3 loop reads CARAAGIYGNNEQFF. CDR3 nucleotide sequence: TGTGCCAGAGCGGCGGGTATTTATGGGAACAATGAGCAGTTCTTC.

The chain is built from TRBV4-1 and TRBJ2-4; D gene unclear. From germline, CDR1 is MGHRA and CDR2 YSYEKL. This CDR3 comprises 17 residues. V lost 0 bases and J 0 bases, leaving 12 bases between the germline ends. CDR3 residues: CASSQDSGAVAKNIQYF. For the CDR3, the DNA is TGCGCCAGCAGCCAAGATTCGGGCGCAGTAGCCAAAAACATTCAGTACTTC.

The chain joins TRBV7-8 to TRBJ1-4; the D gene is possibly TRBD1 (6 bases). The CDR3 sequence is 14 residues long. CDR1 is SGHVS and CDR2 is FQNEAQ in the germline V gene. Trimming stripped 2 bases from V and 4 bases from J, with 8 bases between. Written as DNA, the CDR3 is TGTGCCAGCAGCTTACCGGACAGTAATGAAAAACTGTTTTTT. It encodes CASSLPDSNEKLFF.

The chain combines TRBV5-1 with TRBJ1-1, with D uncertain. The V end was cut by 1 base, the J end by 1 base, with 11 bases between. The CDR3 extends over 15 amino acids. Germline V gene data show CDR1 as SGHRS and CDR2 as YFSETQ. The CDR3 DNA sequence: TGCGCCAGCAGCTTGACGTTTGAGGAGAACACTGAAGCTTTCTTT. Protein sequence: CASSLTFEENTEAFF.